The rows below give T cell receptor beta chains drawn from one sample of a study of blood T cells in healthy people across ages. Via MiXCR, TCRdb re-called the 5' RACE reads, giving one row per CDR3 protein. The table lists 1.5 million to 2 million distinct CDR3 sequences, 28% of them singletons, with roughly 8.2% in the top ten. The sequencing input was blood. Every receptor here comes from a woman aged 30 to 39 in good health. CDR3s include the opening cysteine and the closing phenylalanine or tryptophan. The D gene is left open where the match is weak. A clone size is listed for some rows: how often the clone was seen (once, few, many), or a class if it is expanded.

j_gene	v_gene	d_gene	abundance	CDR3aa	CDR3nt
TRBJ1-2	TRBV7-3	NA	NA	CASSDRDNYGYTF	TGTGCCAGCAGCGATAGGGATAACTATGGCTACACCTTC
TRBJ2-5	TRBV5-1	TRBD2	NA	CASSAEGSGREQYF	TGCGCCAGCAGCGCTGAGGGCTCCGGGAGGGAGCAGTACTTC
TRBJ2-7	TRBV5-1	NA	many	CASSLDRRGVGYEQYF	TGCGCCAGCAGCTTGGACAGGAGGGGGGTCGGATACGAGCAGTACTTC
TRBJ2-1	TRBV5-1	NA	once	CASSLWGAKEQFF	TGCGCCAGCAGCTTGTGGGGGGCAAAGGAGCAGTTCTTC
TRBJ2-7	TRBV6-5	TRBD1	few	CASSYRDSRTEQYF	TGTGCCAGCAGTTATCGGGACAGCCGTACGGAGCAGTACTTC
TRBJ2-4	TRBV18	NA	many	CASSRGGDIQYF	TGTGCCAGCTCACGAGGAGGGGACATTCAGTACTTC
TRBJ1-2	TRBV30	NA	NA	CAWKRPINYDYTF	TGTGCCTGGAAACGGCCAATTAACTATGACTACACCTTC
TRBJ1-2	TRBV10-3	NA	many	CAISERAQAPLGYTF	TGTGCCATCAGTGAGAGGGCTCAGGCCCCCTTGGGCTACACCTTC
TRBJ2-7	TRBV11-2	TRBD2	many	CASSLMGGGASGYEQYF	TGTGCCAGCAGCTTAATGGGCGGAGGGGCTAGCGGGTACGAGCAGTACTTC
TRBJ2-7	TRBV7-6	TRBD2	many	CASSMTSSYEQYF	TGTGCCAGCAGCATGACTAGCAGCTACGAGCAGTACTTC
TRBJ1-2	TRBV7-2	NA	NA	CASSFQPASLSYDYTF	TGTGCCAGCAGCTTCCAACCGGCGAGCCTGAGCTATGACTACACCTTC
TRBJ2-3	TRBV18	TRBD1	few	CASSPAGTGWINTQYF	TGTGCCAGCTCACCAGCTGGGACAGGGTGGATAAATACGCAGTATTTT
TRBJ2-4	TRBV9	NA	NA	CASSALPAGSKNIQYF	TGTGCCAGCAGCGCCCTCCCCGCGGGTTCCAAAAACATTCAGTACTTC
TRBJ2-5	TRBV29-1	TRBD2	few	CSVIPSAGDGVTQYF	TGCAGCGTTATCCCCTCTGCGGGGGACGGCGTGACCCAGTACTTC
TRBJ2-5	TRBV12-3/TRBV12-4	NA	few	CASSSLGVGGLETQYF	TGTGCCAGCAGTTCTCTCGGAGTCGGGGGGCTGGAGACCCAGTACTTC
TRBJ1-2	TRBV19	NA	NA	CASKKSGPSPDYGYTF	TGTGCCAGTAAGAAATCCGGGCCCTCACCAGACTATGGCTACACCTTC
TRBJ2-5	TRBV12-5	NA	few	CASGLPVQETQYF	TGTGCTAGTGGTTTGCCAGTTCAAGAGACCCAGTACTTC
TRBJ2-5	TRBV28	TRBD2	NA	CASSSPGLAVLAQYF	TGTGCCAGCAGCTCGCCGGGACTAGCGGTGCTCGCCCAGTACTTC
TRBJ2-4	TRBV6-5	TRBD2	many	CASGGLAGGAKNIQYF	TGTGCCAGCGGGGGCCTAGCGGGAGGGGCCAAAAACATTCAGTACTTC
TRBJ2-1	TRBV24-1	TRBD1	few	CATSDSGTGTYNEQFF	TGTGCCACCAGTGACTCCGGGACAGGGACCTACAATGAGCAGTTCTTC
TRBJ1-1	TRBV20-1	NA	NA	CSARDPGGTEAFF	TGCAGTGCTAGAGATCCGGGGGGCACTGAAGCTTTCTTT
TRBJ2-7	TRBV10-2	TRBD2	many	CASSEPRLASSVGEQYF	TGCGCCAGCAGTGAGCCCCGACTAGCGTCATCGGTGGGAGAGCAGTACTTC
TRBJ2-7	TRBV30	TRBD1	few	CAWSTQAGTGETVYF	TGTGCCTGGAGTACCCAGGCCGGGACAGGGGAAACCGTGTACTTC
TRBJ1-6	TRBV20-1	NA	NA	CSAGNDISPLHF	TGCAGTGCGGGGAACGACATTTCACCCCTTCACTTT
TRBJ1-2	TRBV6-6	NA	NA	CASSYSTVGALYGYTF	TGTGCCAGCAGTTACTCGACTGTAGGGGCCTTATATGGCTACACCTTC
TRBJ2-6	TRBV20-1	NA	NA	CSARSRDGKSGANVLTF	TGCAGTGCTAGAAGCCGGGACGGTAAATCTGGGGCCAACGTCCTGACTTTC
TRBJ2-7	TRBV20-1	NA	NA	CSASGGPGHEQYF	TGCAGTGCTAGCGGGGGCCCGGGTCACGAGCAGTACTTC
TRBJ2-7	TRBV6-6	TRBD2	many	CASSSPPSGSYEQYF	TGTGCCAGCAGTTCCCCGCCTAGCGGATCCTACGAGCAGTACTTC
TRBJ1-1	TRBV2	NA	once	CASSNKMNTEAFF	TGTGCCAGCAGTAACAAGATGAACACTGAAGCTTTCTTT
TRBJ2-1	TRBV11-3	TRBD1	NA	CASSPQGESSYNEQFF	TGTGCCAGCAGCCCTCAGGGGGAGAGCTCCTACAATGAGCAGTTCTTC
TRBJ2-5	TRBV5-6	TRBD1	NA	CASSPKGAWETQYF	TGTGCCAGCAGCCCGAAGGGGGCGTGGGAGACCCAGTACTTC
TRBJ2-3	TRBV20-1	TRBD2	once	CSASSPRTSAPSRGGDTQYF	TGCAGTGCTTCGTCCCCTCGGACTAGCGCACCTTCGCGAGGGGGAGATACGCAGTATTTT
TRBJ1-2	TRBV20-1	NA	NA	CSAPVGTNYGYTF	TGCAGTGCCCCCGTGGGGACTAACTATGGCTACACCTTC
TRBJ2-7	TRBV5-4	NA	NA	CASSRIGYEQYF	TGTGCCAGCAGCAGGATTGGCTACGAGCAGTACTTC
TRBJ2-1	TRBV7-6	TRBD2	NA	CASSRSGGPSYNEQFF	TGTGCCAGCAGCCGTAGCGGGGGCCCGTCGTACAATGAGCAGTTCTTC
TRBJ2-5	TRBV7-2	NA	many	CASSRDFLKTVPETQYF	TGTGCCAGCAGCCGCGATTTCTTGAAGACAGTCCCAGAGACCCAGTACTTC